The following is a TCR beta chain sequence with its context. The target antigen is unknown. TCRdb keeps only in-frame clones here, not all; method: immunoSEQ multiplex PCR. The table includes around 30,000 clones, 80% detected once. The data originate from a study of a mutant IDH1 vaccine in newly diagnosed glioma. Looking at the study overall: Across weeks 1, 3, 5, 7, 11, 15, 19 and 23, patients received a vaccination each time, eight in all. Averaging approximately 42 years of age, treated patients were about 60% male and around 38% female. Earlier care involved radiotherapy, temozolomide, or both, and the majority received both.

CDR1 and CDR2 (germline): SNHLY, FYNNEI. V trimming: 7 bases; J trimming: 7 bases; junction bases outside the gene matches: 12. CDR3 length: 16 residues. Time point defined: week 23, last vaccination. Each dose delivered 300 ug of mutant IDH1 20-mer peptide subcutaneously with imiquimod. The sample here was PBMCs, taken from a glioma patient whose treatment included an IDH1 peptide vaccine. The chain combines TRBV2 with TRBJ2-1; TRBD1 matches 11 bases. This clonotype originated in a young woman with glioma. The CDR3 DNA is TGTGCCAGCACCCCTCGGACAGGGGGCTTGTGGAATGAGCAGTTCTTC. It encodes CASTPRTGGLWNEQFF.